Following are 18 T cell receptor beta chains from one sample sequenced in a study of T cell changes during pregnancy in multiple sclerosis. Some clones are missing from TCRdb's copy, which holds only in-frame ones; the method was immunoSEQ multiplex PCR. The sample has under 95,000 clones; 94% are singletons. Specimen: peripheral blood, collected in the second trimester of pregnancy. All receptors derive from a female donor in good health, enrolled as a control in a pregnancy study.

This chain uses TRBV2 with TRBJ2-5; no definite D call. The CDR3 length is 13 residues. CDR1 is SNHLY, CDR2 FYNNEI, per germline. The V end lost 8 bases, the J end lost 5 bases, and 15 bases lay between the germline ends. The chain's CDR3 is CASFRGNEETQYF. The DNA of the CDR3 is TGTGCCAGCTTTAGAGGAAATGAGGAGACCCAGTACTTC.

The CDR3 protein is CAISESLAVTYEQYF. Here the CDR3 DNA reads TGTGCCATCAGTGAGTCACTAGCGGTAACCTACGAGCAGTACTTC. This chain joins TRBV10-3 and TRBJ2-7; 8 bases match TRBD2. The length of the CDR3 is 15 residues. CDR1 and CDR2 from the germline V gene are ENHRY and SYGVKD. V shed 0 bases, J shed 2 bases, and the junction held 3 bases outside the gene matches.

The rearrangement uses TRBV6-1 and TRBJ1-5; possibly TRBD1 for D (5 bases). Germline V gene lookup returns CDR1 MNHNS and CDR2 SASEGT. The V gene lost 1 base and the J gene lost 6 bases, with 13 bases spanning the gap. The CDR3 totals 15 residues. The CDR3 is CASSEGGRAVQPQHF. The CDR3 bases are TGTGCCAGCAGTGAAGGGGGCAGGGCGGTTCAGCCCCAGCATTTT.

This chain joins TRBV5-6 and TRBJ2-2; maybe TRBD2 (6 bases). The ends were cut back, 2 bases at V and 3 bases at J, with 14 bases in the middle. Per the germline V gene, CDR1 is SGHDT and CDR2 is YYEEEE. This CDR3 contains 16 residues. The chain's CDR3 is CASSFSGQPYTGELFF. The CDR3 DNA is TGTGCCAGCAGCTTTAGCGGCCAGCCCTACACCGGGGAGCTGTTTTTT.

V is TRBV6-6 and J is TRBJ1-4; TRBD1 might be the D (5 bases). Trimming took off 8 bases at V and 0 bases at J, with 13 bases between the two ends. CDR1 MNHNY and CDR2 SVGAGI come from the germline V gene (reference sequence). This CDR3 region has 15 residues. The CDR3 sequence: CASAPSTATNEKLFF. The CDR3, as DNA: TGTGCCAGCGCCCCTTCGACAGCAACTAATGAAAAACTGTTTTTT.

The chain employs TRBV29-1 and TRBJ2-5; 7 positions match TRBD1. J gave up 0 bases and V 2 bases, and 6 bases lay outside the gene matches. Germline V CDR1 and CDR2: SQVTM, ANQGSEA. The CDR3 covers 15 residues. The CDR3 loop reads CSVEFPGGHQETQYF. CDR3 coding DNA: TGCAGCGTTGAATTTCCAGGGGGTCACCAAGAGACCCAGTACTTC.

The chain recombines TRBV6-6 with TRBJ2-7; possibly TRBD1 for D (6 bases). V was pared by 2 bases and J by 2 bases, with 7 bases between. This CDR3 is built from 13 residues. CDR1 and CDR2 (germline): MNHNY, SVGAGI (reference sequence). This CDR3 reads CASSYGQPYEQYF. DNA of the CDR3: TGTGCCAGCAGTTACGGACAGCCCTACGAGCAGTACTTC.

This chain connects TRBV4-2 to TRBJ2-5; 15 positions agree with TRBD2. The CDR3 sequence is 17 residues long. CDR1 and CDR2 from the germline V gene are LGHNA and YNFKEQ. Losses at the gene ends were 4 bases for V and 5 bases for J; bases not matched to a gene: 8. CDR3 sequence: CASSRGLAGGRRETQYF. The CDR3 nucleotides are TGTGCCAGCAGCCGAGGACTAGCGGGAGGGCGTCGCGAGACCCAGTACTTC.

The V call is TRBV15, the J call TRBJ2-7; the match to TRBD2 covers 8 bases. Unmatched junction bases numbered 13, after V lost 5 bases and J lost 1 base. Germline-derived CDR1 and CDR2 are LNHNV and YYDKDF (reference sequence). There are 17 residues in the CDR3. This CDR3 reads CATSSIGSGRMSYEQYF. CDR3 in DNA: TGTGCCACCAGCTCCATAGGGAGCGGGAGAATGTCCTACGAGCAGTACTTC. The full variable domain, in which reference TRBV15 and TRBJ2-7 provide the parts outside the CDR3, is DAMVIQNPRYQVTQFGKPVTLSCSQTLNHNVMYWYQQKSSQAPKLLFHYYDKDFNNEADTPDNFQSRRPNTSFCFLDIRSPGLGDTAMYLCATSSIGSGRMSYEQYFGPGTRLTVT.

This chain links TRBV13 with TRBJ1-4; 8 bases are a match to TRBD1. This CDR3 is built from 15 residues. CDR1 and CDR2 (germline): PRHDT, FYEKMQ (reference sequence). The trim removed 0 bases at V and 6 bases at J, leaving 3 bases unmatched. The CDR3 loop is CASSLGQGGYEKLFF. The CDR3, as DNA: TGTGCCAGCAGCTTAGGACAGGGGGGATATGAAAAACTGTTTTTT.

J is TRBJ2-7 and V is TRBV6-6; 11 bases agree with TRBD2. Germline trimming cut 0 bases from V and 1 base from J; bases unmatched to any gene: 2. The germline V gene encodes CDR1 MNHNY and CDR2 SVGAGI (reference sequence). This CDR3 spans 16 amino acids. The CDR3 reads CASSYSGTSGSYEQYF. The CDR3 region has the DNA TGTGCCAGCAGTTACTCAGGGACTAGCGGTTCCTACGAGCAGTACTTC.

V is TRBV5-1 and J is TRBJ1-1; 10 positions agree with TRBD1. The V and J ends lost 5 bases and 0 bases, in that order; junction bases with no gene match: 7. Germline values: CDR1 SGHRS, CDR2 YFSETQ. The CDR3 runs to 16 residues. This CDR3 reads CASRGTGAGVNTEAFF. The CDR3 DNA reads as TGCGCCAGCAGAGGGACAGGGGCAGGGGTGAACACTGAAGCTTTCTTT.

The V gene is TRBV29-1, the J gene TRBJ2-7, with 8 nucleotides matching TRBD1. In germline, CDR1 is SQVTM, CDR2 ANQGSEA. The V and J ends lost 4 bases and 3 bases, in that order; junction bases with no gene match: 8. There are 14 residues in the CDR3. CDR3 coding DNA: TGCAGCGTTGTGGTGGACAGGGAAATCTACGAGCAGTACTTC. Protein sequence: CSVVVDREIYEQYF.

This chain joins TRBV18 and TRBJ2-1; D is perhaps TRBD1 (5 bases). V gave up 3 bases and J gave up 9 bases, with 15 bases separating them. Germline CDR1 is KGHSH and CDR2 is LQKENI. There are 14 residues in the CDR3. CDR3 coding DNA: TGTGCCAGCTCACCCCCCGGGTGGGGCGGTGAGCAGTTCTTC. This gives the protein CASSPPGWGGEQFF.

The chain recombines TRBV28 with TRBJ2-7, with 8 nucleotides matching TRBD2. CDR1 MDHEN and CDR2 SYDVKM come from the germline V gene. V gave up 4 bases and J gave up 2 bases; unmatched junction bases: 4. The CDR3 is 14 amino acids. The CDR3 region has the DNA TGTGCCAGCAGTTCTCCTAGCGGGCCCTACGAGCAGTACTTC. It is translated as CASSSPSGPYEQYF.

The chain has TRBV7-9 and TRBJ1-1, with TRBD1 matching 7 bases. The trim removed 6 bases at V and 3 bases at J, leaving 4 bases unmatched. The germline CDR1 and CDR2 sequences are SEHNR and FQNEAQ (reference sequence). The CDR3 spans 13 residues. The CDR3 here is CASSQGQYTEAFF. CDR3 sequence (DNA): TGTGCCAGCAGTCAGGGACAGTACACTGAAGCTTTCTTT.

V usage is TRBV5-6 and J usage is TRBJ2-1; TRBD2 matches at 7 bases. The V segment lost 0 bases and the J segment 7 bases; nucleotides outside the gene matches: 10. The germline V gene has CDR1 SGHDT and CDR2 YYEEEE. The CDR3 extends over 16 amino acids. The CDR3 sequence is CASSLAGQGGRNEQFF. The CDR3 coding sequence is TGTGCCAGCAGCTTGGCGGGGCAGGGAGGGAGGAATGAGCAGTTCTTC.

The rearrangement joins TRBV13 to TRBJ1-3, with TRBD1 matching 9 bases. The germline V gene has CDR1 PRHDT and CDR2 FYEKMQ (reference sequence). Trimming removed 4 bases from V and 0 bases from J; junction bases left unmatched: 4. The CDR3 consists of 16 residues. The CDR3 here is CASSWGTGPSGNTIYF. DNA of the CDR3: TGTGCCAGCAGCTGGGGGACAGGGCCCTCTGGAAACACCATATATTTT.